What follows describes a single T cell receptor (beta chain). These data belong to a study of shared clonotypes between healthy human individuals. Using immunoSEQ multiplex PCR, the repertoire was profiled, and TCRdb retains in-frame clones only, with some absent. In the table there are around 500,000 clones, around 85% of which are singletons. Germline CDR1 MNHEY, CDR2 SMNVEV (reference sequence). The CDR3 is 15 amino acids. The ends lost 3 bases at V and 4 bases at J; junction bases unmatched: 6. The source is a woman between 40 and 50 years old in good health. Some clones in this sample may be carry-over from other donors' samples. This sequence joins TRBV27 and TRBJ2-1; TRBD2 aligns across 7 bases. The sequenced sample consisted of PBMCs. CDR3 protein: CASSFSRESYNEQFF. CDR3 in DNA: TGTGCCAGCAGTTTCTCGCGGGAGAGTTACAATGAGCAGTTCTTC.